This TCR beta chain was captured in a study of post-analysis software for immune sequencing data. Study-wide findings and caveats: There were five TRBV segments more frequent in patients than controls, and TRBV5-6, TRBV5-1 and TRBV20-1 were among them.

Details on this clonotype: Antigen: not known.

The CDR3 spans 17 residues. Tagging with unique molecular identifiers was a feature of the TCR beta cDNA libraries. TCRdb processed the PCR reads anew with MiXCR; each CDR3 protein has one entry. The data contain about 460,000 distinct CDR3 sequences, roughly 45% of them singletons. This receptor was taken from a girl aged 5 to 17 with multiple sclerosis. The rearrangement joins TRBV21-1 to TRBJ2-7; TRBD1, as called in the table, went unchecked against the DNA. The tail of the sequence fits TRBJ2-5 better, so the J call may be wrong. TRBV21-1 is an annotated pseudogene. Sequencing used blood. In DNA form, the CDR3 reads TGTGCCAGCAGCAAAGCGGTCTCCCAGGGGGGCGGGGAGACCCAGTACTTC. Residues: CASSKAVSQGGGETQYF.